These T cell receptor beta chains were read from a single sample in a study of cytomegalovirus exposure and HLA in healthy donors. The protocol was immunoSEQ multiplex PCR, while the TCRdb copy is restricted to in-frame clones and leaves out a portion. Of approximately 61,000 clones in the sample, around 75% were seen once. The specimen sequenced was PBMCs. Receptors were obtained from a man between 50 and 59 years old in good health and CMV-seropositive. CDR3s include the opening cysteine and the closing phenylalanine or tryptophan. Fields, in order: CDR3 DNA, CDR3 protein, D gene, J gene, V gene, CDR3 length, clone size. The D gene is left open where the match is weak. The size field is filled for only some rows; it gives once, few, many or a size class.

DNA: TGTGCCAGCAGTCCTGGTCTAGCGGGACGAAAACTTAGCTCCTACAATGAGCAGTTCTTC
CDR3: CASSPGLAGRKLSSYNEQFF
D: TRBD2
J: TRBJ2-1
V: TRBV27
length: 20
size: NA

DNA: TGTGCCAGCAGCGACCGCGGGTACTATGGCTACACCTTC
CDR3: CASSDRGYYGYTF
D: NA
J: TRBJ1-2
V: TRBV7-9
length: 13
size: NA

DNA: TGTGCCAGCGGACCCGGGGTCAGCTCCTACGAGCAGTACTTC
CDR3: CASGPGVSSYEQYF
D: NA
J: TRBJ2-7
V: TRBV9
length: 14
size: NA

DNA: TGTGCCTCCTCCGGGACAGTGAGCTCCTATAATTCACCCCTCCACTTT
CDR3: CASSGTVSSYNSPLHF
D: TRBD1
J: TRBJ1-6
V: TRBV19
length: 16
size: NA

DNA: TGTGCCAGCAGCCAGACAGGAACCTCTGGGGCCAACGTCCTGACTTTC
CDR3: CASSQTGTSGANVLTF
D: NA
J: TRBJ2-6
V: TRBV4-2
length: 16
size: NA

DNA: TGCGCCAGCAGCTTTAGCAGGGTTCCTAATGAAAAACTGTTTTTT
CDR3: CASSFSRVPNEKLFF
D: NA
J: TRBJ1-4
V: TRBV5-1
length: 15
size: NA

DNA: TGTGCCAGTAAGTGGGGCCCGTCCTCCTACGAGCAGTACTTC
CDR3: CASKWGPSSYEQYF
D: NA
J: TRBJ2-7
V: TRBV19
length: 14
size: few

DNA: TGTGCCAGCAGCCCCTGGACTAGCGGGGGGGCGGAGACCCAGTACTTC
CDR3: CASSPWTSGGAETQYF
D: TRBD2
J: TRBJ2-5
V: TRBV9
length: 16
size: NA

DNA: TGTGCCAGCAGCAAATTACAGGGGACGGAGACCCAGTACTTC
CDR3: CASSKLQGTETQYF
D: TRBD1
J: TRBJ2-5
V: TRBV7-2
length: 14
size: NA

DNA: TGTGCCAGCAGCTCGACTAGCGGGGGGAAGACCCAGTACTTC
CDR3: CASSSTSGGKTQYF
D: TRBD2
J: TRBJ2-5
V: TRBV5-4
length: 14
size: NA

DNA: TGTGCCAGTCGATTTTCCGGGCCCGGGGACGAGCAGTACTTC
CDR3: CASRFSGPGDEQYF
D: NA
J: TRBJ2-7
V: TRBV28
length: 14
size: NA

DNA: TGTGCCTGGAGTGAATTCGTGGGGAGAAAAAAAGAGACCCAGTACTTC
CDR3: CAWSEFVGRKKETQYF
D: NA
J: TRBJ2-5
V: TRBV30
length: 16
size: NA

DNA: TGTGCCAGCAGCTCGGACAGGGAAGGATACAATGAGCAGTTCTTC
CDR3: CASSSDREGYNEQFF
D: TRBD1
J: TRBJ2-1
V: TRBV2
length: 15
size: NA

DNA: TGTGCCAGCAGTTCTGGAGGTCAAGAGACCCAGTACTTC
CDR3: CASSSGGQETQYF
D: NA
J: TRBJ2-5
V: TRBV28
length: 13
size: NA

DNA: TGCGCCAGCAGCCAAGAGGGACAATTCTCTGGGGCCAACGTCCTGACTTTC
CDR3: CASSQEGQFSGANVLTF
D: NA
J: TRBJ2-6
V: TRBV4-1
length: 17
size: NA

DNA: TGTGCCAGCAGTAAAACGCGGAACACAGATACGCAGTATTTT
CDR3: CASSKTRNTDTQYF
D: NA
J: TRBJ2-3
V: TRBV6-1
length: 14
size: NA

DNA: TGTGCCAGCAGTTTAAGCCCCTTTGCCTACGAGCAGTACTTC
CDR3: CASSLSPFAYEQYF
D: NA
J: TRBJ2-7
V: TRBV28
length: 14
size: NA

DNA: TGTGCCAGCAGCTTTGCAGCGGGAGGGGCCTACGAGCAGTACTTC
CDR3: CASSFAAGGAYEQYF
D: TRBD2
J: TRBJ2-7
V: TRBV7-3
length: 15
size: NA